This is a list of T cell receptor beta chains from one sample in a study of CD8+ T cells in alopecia areata. Profiling relied on immunoSEQ multiplex PCR, and the TCRdb table lists in-frame clones only, not all of them. This table has some 130,000 clones, about 50% appearing once. Specimen: CD8+ T cells sorted from blood, collected at week 0. The receptors shown here come from a human donor with alopecia areata. Each CDR3 is given with its conserved first and last residue. Each record gives: D gene, V gene, clone size, J gene, CDR3 DNA, CDR3 protein. D genes are given only for firm matches. Expanded clones are given a class, and other clones once, few, many or no size at all.

d_call: TRBD2; v_call: TRBV29-1; clone_size: .; j_call: TRBJ2-1; cdr3_nt: TGCAGCGTTGACGGCAGCGGGAATTACAATGAGCAGTTCTTC; cdr3_aa: CSVDGSGNYNEQFF
d_call: .; v_call: TRBV4-3; clone_size: .; j_call: TRBJ2-5; cdr3_nt: TGCGCCAGCAGCCAAGAAAATATGGGAGAGACCCAGTACTTC; cdr3_aa: CASSQENMGETQYF
d_call: TRBD2; v_call: TRBV4-3; clone_size: .; j_call: TRBJ2-5; cdr3_nt: TGCGCCAGCCGCCGCATTCTAGCGGGGGGGCCTGGGGAGACCCAGTACTTC; cdr3_aa: CASRRILAGGPGETQYF
d_call: TRBD1; v_call: TRBV7-2; clone_size: .; j_call: TRBJ2-3; cdr3_nt: TGTGCCAGCAGCGTAGGGGGCAGTTCGACAGATACGCAGTATTTT; cdr3_aa: CASSVGGSSTDTQYF
d_call: .; v_call: TRBV11-1; clone_size: many; j_call: TRBJ1-2; cdr3_nt: TGTGCCAGCAGCGCGACAGCGGACTATGGCTACACCTTC; cdr3_aa: CASSATADYGYTF
d_call: TRBD2; v_call: TRBV4-2; clone_size: .; j_call: TRBJ2-7; cdr3_nt: TGTGCCAGCAGCCAAGGAAGACTAGCCTCCTACGAGCAGTACTTC; cdr3_aa: CASSQGRLASYEQYF
d_call: TRBD2; v_call: TRBV4-3; clone_size: .; j_call: TRBJ2-5; cdr3_nt: TGCGCCAGCAGCCAAGATCGCACGGGGGGGGCCGAGACCCAGTACTTC; cdr3_aa: CASSQDRTGGAETQYF
d_call: .; v_call: TRBV5-4; clone_size: .; j_call: TRBJ2-7; cdr3_nt: TGTGCCAGCAGCTCCCCGGTCGAGCAGTACTTC; cdr3_aa: CASSSPVEQYF
d_call: TRBD1; v_call: TRBV25-1; clone_size: .; j_call: TRBJ2-7; cdr3_nt: TGTGCCAGCAGTGAGGGGGACAGGGCCTACGAGCAGTACTTC; cdr3_aa: CASSEGDRAYEQYF
d_call: .; v_call: TRBV5-6; clone_size: .; j_call: TRBJ1-5; cdr3_nt: TGTGCCAGCAGCCACATTGGGCAGCCCCAGCATTTT; cdr3_aa: CASSHIGQPQHF
d_call: .; v_call: TRBV29-1; clone_size: few; j_call: TRBJ1-2; cdr3_nt: TGCAGCGTTGAAATGACGGACTATGGCTACACCTTC; cdr3_aa: CSVEMTDYGYTF
d_call: .; v_call: TRBV5-4; clone_size: .; j_call: TRBJ2-5; cdr3_nt: TGTGCCAGCAGCTGGACCACTACGCAAGAGACCCAGTACTTC; cdr3_aa: CASSWTTTQETQYF
d_call: .; v_call: TRBV6-5; clone_size: few; j_call: TRBJ1-5; cdr3_nt: TGTGCCAGCAGTTACAGAAGGGATAGCAATCAGCCCCAGCATTTT; cdr3_aa: CASSYRRDSNQPQHF
d_call: TRBD1; v_call: TRBV11-2; clone_size: few; j_call: TRBJ2-7; cdr3_nt: TGTGCCAGCAGCTTAGGGACAGGGGGGATCTACGAGCAGTACTTC; cdr3_aa: CASSLGTGGIYEQYF
d_call: TRBD1; v_call: TRBV6-1; clone_size: once; j_call: TRBJ1-2; cdr3_nt: TGTGCCAGCAGTGAAGCAACTGGGACAGACTATGGCTACACCTTC; cdr3_aa: CASSEATGTDYGYTF
d_call: .; v_call: TRBV2; clone_size: few; j_call: TRBJ2-5; cdr3_nt: TGTGCCACCAGGGGCCAAGAGACCCAGTACTTC; cdr3_aa: CATRGQETQYF
d_call: .; v_call: TRBV11-2; clone_size: many; j_call: TRBJ1-2; cdr3_nt: TGTGCCAGCAGCTTAGGGGGAGAATTTGGCTACACCTTC; cdr3_aa: CASSLGGEFGYTF
d_call: .; v_call: TRBV30; clone_size: .; j_call: TRBJ1-5; cdr3_nt: TGTGCCTGGAGTGAGGACGGGAATCAGCCCCAGCATTTT; cdr3_aa: CAWSEDGNQPQHF
d_call: .; v_call: TRBV30; clone_size: .; j_call: TRBJ2-7; cdr3_nt: TGTGCCTGGAGTGACAGCTCCTACGAGCAGTACTTC; cdr3_aa: CAWSDSSYEQYF
d_call: TRBD1; v_call: TRBV5-4; clone_size: .; j_call: TRBJ2-5; cdr3_nt: TGTGCCAGCAGCTTCAGAGGGGGCGAAGAGACCCAGTACTTC; cdr3_aa: CASSFRGGEETQYF
d_call: TRBD1; v_call: TRBV14; clone_size: few; j_call: TRBJ2-5; cdr3_nt: TGTGCCAGCAGCCAAGAGATGGACAGGGAAGAGACCCAGTACTTC; cdr3_aa: CASSQEMDREETQYF
d_call: .; v_call: TRBV4-1; clone_size: .; j_call: TRBJ1-5; cdr3_nt: TGCGCCAGCAGCCAAACGGGACGGAGCAATCAGCCCCAGCATTTT; cdr3_aa: CASSQTGRSNQPQHF
d_call: .; v_call: TRBV10-3; clone_size: .; j_call: TRBJ1-2; cdr3_nt: TGTGCCATCAGGGAGGGCGCCTATGGCTACACCTTC; cdr3_aa: CAIREGAYGYTF
d_call: .; v_call: TRBV2; clone_size: .; j_call: TRBJ2-1; cdr3_nt: TGTGCCAGCAGGGTTGGGGAGCAGTTCTTC; cdr3_aa: CASRVGEQFF
d_call: TRBD2; v_call: TRBV7-3; clone_size: .; j_call: TRBJ2-5; cdr3_nt: TGTGCCAGCAGCTTACAACTAGCGGGGACCCAAGAGACCCAGTACTTC; cdr3_aa: CASSLQLAGTQETQYF
d_call: .; v_call: TRBV5-1; clone_size: .; j_call: TRBJ1-6; cdr3_nt: TGCGCCAGCAGCCTGACAGATACTTATAATTCACCCCTCCACTTT; cdr3_aa: CASSLTDTYNSPLHF
d_call: TRBD1; v_call: TRBV9; clone_size: once; j_call: TRBJ1-1; cdr3_nt: TGTGCCAGCAGCGATAACAGGGGGGATGAAGCTTTCTTT; cdr3_aa: CASSDNRGDEAFF
d_call: .; v_call: TRBV13; clone_size: once; j_call: TRBJ2-5; cdr3_nt: TGTGCCAGCGCGGGACCGCCACACTGGGAGACCCAGTACTTC; cdr3_aa: CASAGPPHWETQYF
d_call: .; v_call: TRBV4-2; clone_size: once; j_call: TRBJ1-2; cdr3_nt: TGTGCCAGCAGCCAGGAAGTAGCGGGCAATAACTATGGCTACACCTTC; cdr3_aa: CASSQEVAGNNYGYTF
d_call: TRBD1; v_call: TRBV27; clone_size: .; j_call: TRBJ2-1; cdr3_nt: TGTGCCAGCAGCATGGACAGGGCCTACAATGAGCAGTTCTTC; cdr3_aa: CASSMDRAYNEQFF
d_call: .; v_call: TRBV6-5; clone_size: .; j_call: TRBJ1-5; cdr3_nt: TGTGCCAGCAGTTACTCGCATGATAGCAATCAGCCCCAGCATTTT; cdr3_aa: CASSYSHDSNQPQHF
d_call: TRBD1; v_call: TRBV15; clone_size: once; j_call: TRBJ2-7; cdr3_nt: TGTGCCACCTCTGGGACAGGGGAGATTTACGAGCAGTACTTC; cdr3_aa: CATSGTGEIYEQYF
d_call: .; v_call: TRBV4-3; clone_size: .; j_call: TRBJ1-5; cdr3_nt: TGCGCCAGCAGCTCGGCGGAGAATCAGCCCCAGCATTTT; cdr3_aa: CASSSAENQPQHF
d_call: .; v_call: TRBV7-8; clone_size: .; j_call: TRBJ2-7; cdr3_nt: TGTGCCAGCAGCTTGGCAAGGCGCTACGAGCAGTACTTC; cdr3_aa: CASSLARRYEQYF
d_call: TRBD1; v_call: TRBV27; clone_size: .; j_call: TRBJ2-7; cdr3_nt: TGTGCCAGCAGTTCCAGGGGGACCTACGAGCAGTACTTC; cdr3_aa: CASSSRGTYEQYF
d_call: .; v_call: TRBV19; clone_size: .; j_call: TRBJ1-1; cdr3_nt: TGTGCCAGTAGTATAGGACCGGGGATTGAAGCTTTCTTT; cdr3_aa: CASSIGPGIEAFF
d_call: .; v_call: TRBV11-1; clone_size: .; j_call: TRBJ2-7; cdr3_nt: TGTGCCAGCAGCTTAGCCAGCCCCTACGAGCAGTACTTC; cdr3_aa: CASSLASPYEQYF
d_call: .; v_call: TRBV14; clone_size: medium-sized; j_call: TRBJ1-1; cdr3_nt: TGTGCCAGCAGCCTGCGTTTGGTGACTGAAGCTTTCTTT; cdr3_aa: CASSLRLVTEAFF
d_call: .; v_call: TRBV9; clone_size: few; j_call: TRBJ1-1; cdr3_nt: TGTGCCAGCAGCGTTTCCGGGAACACTGAAGCTTTCTTT; cdr3_aa: CASSVSGNTEAFF
d_call: .; v_call: TRBV9; clone_size: .; j_call: TRBJ1-5; cdr3_nt: TGTGCCAGCAGCGTAGTTGGGAGGGGATTTAGCAATCAGCCCCAGCATTTT; cdr3_aa: CASSVVGRGFSNQPQHF
d_call: .; v_call: TRBV7-8; clone_size: few; j_call: TRBJ2-7; cdr3_nt: TGTGCCAGCAGCTTGCAAGATCTTTACGAGCAGTACTTC; cdr3_aa: CASSLQDLYEQYF